This TCR beta chain was identified during a study of CD8 T cells in ankylosing spondylitis. This clonotype was picked up a small number of times. Its specificity is not known. Germline lookup yields CDR1 SGHRS and CDR2 YFSETQ. This CDR3 has 15 amino acids. V lost 6 bases and J lost 8, with 20 bases in between. Findings and limits, study-wide: Clones linked to disease were reported to show significant enrichment in matched ankylosing spondylitis synovial fluid. The authors found the disease-linked clones to be CD8+ and relatively rare in peripheral blood. Several of the motif variants were reported before in synovial fluid and blood from reactive arthritis. For ankylosing spondylitis blood, a TCR beta motif of 7 or 8 highly homologous variants appeared characteristic.

TCR beta libraries were made by quantitative 5'-RACE with molecular barcodes. Via MiXCR, TCRdb re-called the 5' RACE reads, giving one row per CDR3 protein. The table lists a few hundred thousand distinct CDR3 sequences, over 9.5% of them singletons. The origin of this receptor is a male donor with ankylosing spondylitis. The sequencing sample was made of blood, either unsorted or a sorted T cell fraction (not recorded which). V gene TRBV5-1 combines with J gene TRBJ1-4; D ambiguous. The CDR3 loop is CASKPFSAMEEKLFF. The CDR3 DNA reads TGCGCCAGCAAGCCTTTTAGCGCCATGGAGGAAAAACTGTTTTTT.